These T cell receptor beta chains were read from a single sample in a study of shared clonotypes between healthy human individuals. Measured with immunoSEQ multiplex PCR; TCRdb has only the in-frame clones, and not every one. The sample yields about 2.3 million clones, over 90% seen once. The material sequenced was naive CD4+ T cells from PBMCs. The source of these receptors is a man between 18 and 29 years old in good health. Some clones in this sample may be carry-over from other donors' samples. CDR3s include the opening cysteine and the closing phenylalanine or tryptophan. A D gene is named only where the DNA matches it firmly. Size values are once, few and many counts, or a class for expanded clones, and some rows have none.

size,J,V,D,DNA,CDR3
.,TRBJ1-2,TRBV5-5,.,TGTGCCAGCAGCTTGTCACCAACTAACTATGGCTACACCTTC,CASSLSPTNYGYTF
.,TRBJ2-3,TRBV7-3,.,TGTGCCAGCAGCTTAACCCCGGGCTTTCAACTCCTCACAGATACGCAGTATTTT,CASSLTPGFQLLTDTQYF
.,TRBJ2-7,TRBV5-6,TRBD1,TGTGCCAGCAGCTTGGGAAGACAGGGATACGAGCAGTACTTC,CASSLGRQGYEQYF
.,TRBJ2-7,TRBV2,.,TGTGCCAGCAGTGCGTTGGGAACCTACGAGCAGTACTTC,CASSALGTYEQYF
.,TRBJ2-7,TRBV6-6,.,TGTGCCAGCAGTTACCCGGGCCAGGCGGGCGAGCAGTACTTC,CASSYPGQAGEQYF
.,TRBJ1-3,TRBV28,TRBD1,TGTGCCAGCAGTCCGCCAGGGGGCTGGGAAAACACCATATATTTT,CASSPPGGWENTIYF
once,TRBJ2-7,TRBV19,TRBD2,TGTGCCAGTAGTATATTTCGGACTAGCGACGAGCAGTACTTC,CASSIFRTSDEQYF
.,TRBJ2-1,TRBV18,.,TGTGCCAGCCGAACCCCAGCAGTCAATGAGCAGTTCTTC,CASRTPAVNEQFF
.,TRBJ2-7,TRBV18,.,TGTGCCAGCTCACCCATTAATGAAGCTAACCAGTACTTC,CASSPINEANQYF
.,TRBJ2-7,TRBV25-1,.,TGTGCCAGCAGTCCCTCAGATGGGACTGGCGCTACCGAGCAGTACTTC,CASSPSDGTGATEQYF
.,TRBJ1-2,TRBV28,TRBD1,TGTGCCAGCAGTTTATTTAGGGACAGTGGCTATGGCTACACCTTC,CASSLFRDSGYGYTF
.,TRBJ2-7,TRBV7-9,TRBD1,TGTGCCAGCAGCGCCCAGGGGGCGTTAAACGAGCAGTACTTC,CASSAQGALNEQYF
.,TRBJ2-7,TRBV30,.,TGTGCCTGGAGTCACGGGTCCGAGCAGTACTTC,CAWSHGSEQYF
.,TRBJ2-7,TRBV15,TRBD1,TGTGCCACCAGCAGAGGGGACAGGGGGAGCTACGAGCAGTACTTC,CATSRGDRGSYEQYF
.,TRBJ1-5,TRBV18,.,TGTGCCAGCTCACCAACAGGGCAGAATCAGCCCCAGCATTTT,CASSPTGQNQPQHF
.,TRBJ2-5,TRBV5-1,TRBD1,TGCGCCAGCAGCTCCACCGGGACAGATGGGGAGACCCAGTACTTC,CASSSTGTDGETQYF
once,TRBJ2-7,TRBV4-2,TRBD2,TGTGCCAGCAGCCGAGCCCCGGGACTAGCCTACGAGCAGTACTTC,CASSRAPGLAYEQYF
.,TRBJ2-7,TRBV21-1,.,TGTGCCAGCAGCAAACGGACTACTATGCTTAGTGGCGAGCAGTACTTC,CASSKRTTMLSGEQYF
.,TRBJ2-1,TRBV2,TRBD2,TGTGCCAGCAGGGGCGGGAGCGGGAGGGTTAGTGAGCAGTTCTTC,CASRGGSGRVSEQFF
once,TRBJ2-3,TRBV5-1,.,TGCGCCAGCAGCTTTTCGGGCACAGATACGCAGTATTTT,CASSFSGTDTQYF
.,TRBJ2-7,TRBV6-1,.,TGTGCCAGCAGAAGGGGGTTCGAGCAGTACTTC,CASRRGFEQYF
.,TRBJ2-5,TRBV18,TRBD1,TGTGCCAGCTCACTTCGACAGGGGGTTGGTCAAGAGACCCAGTACTTC,CASSLRQGVGQETQYF
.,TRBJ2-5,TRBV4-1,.,TGCGCCAGCAGCCAACTGATAAAAGAGACCCAGTACTTC,CASSQLIKETQYF
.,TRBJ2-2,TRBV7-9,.,TGTGCCAGCAGCCCCCCGGCCAGGGACACCGGGGAGCTGTTTTTT,CASSPPARDTGELFF
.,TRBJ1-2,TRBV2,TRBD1,TGTGCCAGCAGGCAGAGACAGGGGGCGATTAACTATGGCTACACCTTC,CASRQRQGAINYGYTF
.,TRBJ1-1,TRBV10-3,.,TGTGCCATCAGGAGAAGAGGACAGCCGAACACTGAAGCTTTCTTT,CAIRRRGQPNTEAFF
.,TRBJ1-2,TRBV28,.,TGTGCCACCCAGGCAGGGGCCATCTATGGCTACACCTTC,CATQAGAIYGYTF
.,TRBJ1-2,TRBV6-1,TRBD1,TGTGCCAGCAGCTCGGGACAGGGAAGAGGCTACACCTTC,CASSSGQGRGYTF
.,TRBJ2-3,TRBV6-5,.,TGTGCCAGCAGTTCGGCCGGCTACCGCACAGATACGCAGTATTTT,CASSSAGYRTDTQYF
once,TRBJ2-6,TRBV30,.,TGTGCCTGGCAGAAAACCTCTGGGGCCAACGTCCTGACTTTC,CAWQKTSGANVLTF
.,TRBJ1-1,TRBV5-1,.,TGCGCCAGCAGCTTGTTTGGGACCCAGAACACTGAAGCTTTCTTT,CASSLFGTQNTEAFF
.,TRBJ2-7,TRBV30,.,TGTGCCTGGACCGACTCGAGCCCGTCGGGGCAGTACTTC,CAWTDSSPSGQYF
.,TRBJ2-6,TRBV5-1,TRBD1,TGCGCCAGCAGCTGGACAGGGGGCTCTGGGGCCAACGTCCTGACTTTC,CASSWTGGSGANVLTF
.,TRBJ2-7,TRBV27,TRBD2,TGTGCCAGCAGCCCCCGGATAGCGGGAATATCGTACGAGCAGTACTTC,CASSPRIAGISYEQYF
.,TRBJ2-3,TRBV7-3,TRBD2,TGTGCCAGCAGCCCAGGACTAGCGGGCTTCACAGATACGCAGTATTTT,CASSPGLAGFTDTQYF
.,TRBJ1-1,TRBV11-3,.,TGTGCCAGCAGCAATGACAACACTGAAGCTTTCTTT,CASSNDNTEAFF
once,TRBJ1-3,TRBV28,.,TGTGCCAGCAGGGGGGGACCTGCGGGAAACACCATATATTTT,CASRGGPAGNTIYF
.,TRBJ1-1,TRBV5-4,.,TGTGCCAGCAGCCCCGACAGGTTAAACACTGAAGCTTTCTTT,CASSPDRLNTEAFF
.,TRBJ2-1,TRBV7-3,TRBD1,TGTGCCAGCAGCTTAACCCGGGACAGTTACAATGAGCAGTTCTTC,CASSLTRDSYNEQFF
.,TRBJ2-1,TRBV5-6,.,TGTGCCAGCAGCCAATTAGGGGAGCAGCAGGAGCAGTTCTTC,CASSQLGEQQEQFF
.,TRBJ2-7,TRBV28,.,TGTGCCAGCAGCAACCCGACAGAGTCCTACGAGCAGTACTTC,CASSNPTESYEQYF
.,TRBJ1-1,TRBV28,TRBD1,TGTGCCAGCAGTCTACAGGGGGGCACTGAAGCTTTCTTT,CASSLQGGTEAFF